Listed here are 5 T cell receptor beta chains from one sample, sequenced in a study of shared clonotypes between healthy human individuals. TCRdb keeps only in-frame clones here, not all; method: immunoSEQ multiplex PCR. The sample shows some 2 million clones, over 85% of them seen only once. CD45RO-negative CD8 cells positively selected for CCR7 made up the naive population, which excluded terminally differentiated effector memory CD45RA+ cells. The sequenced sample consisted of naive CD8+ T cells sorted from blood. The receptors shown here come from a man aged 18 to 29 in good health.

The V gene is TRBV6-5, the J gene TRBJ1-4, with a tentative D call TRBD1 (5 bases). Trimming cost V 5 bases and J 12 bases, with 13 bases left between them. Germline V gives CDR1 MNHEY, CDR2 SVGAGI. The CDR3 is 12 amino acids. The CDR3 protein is CASSRTAGELFF. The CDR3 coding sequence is TGTGCCAGCAGTAGGACCGCGGGGGAACTGTTTTTT.

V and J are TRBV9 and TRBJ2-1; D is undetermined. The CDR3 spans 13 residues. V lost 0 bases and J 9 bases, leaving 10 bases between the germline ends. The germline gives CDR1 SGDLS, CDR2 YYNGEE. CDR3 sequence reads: CASSVEVIGEQFF. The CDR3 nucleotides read TGTGCCAGCAGCGTAGAGGTAATTGGTGAGCAGTTCTTC. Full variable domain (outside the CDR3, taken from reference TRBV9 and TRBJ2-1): DSGVTQTPKHLITATGQRVTLRCSPRSGDLSVYWYQQSLDQGLQFLIQYYNGEERAKGNILERFSAQQFPDLHSELNLSSLELGDSALYFCASSVEVIGEQFFGPGTRLTVL.

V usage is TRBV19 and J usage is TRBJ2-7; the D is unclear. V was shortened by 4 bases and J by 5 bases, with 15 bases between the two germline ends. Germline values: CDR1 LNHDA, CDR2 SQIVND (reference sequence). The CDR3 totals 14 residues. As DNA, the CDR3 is TGTGCCAGTAGTACGTGGGGAAAAACGGACGAGCAGTACTTC. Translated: CASSTWGKTDEQYF.

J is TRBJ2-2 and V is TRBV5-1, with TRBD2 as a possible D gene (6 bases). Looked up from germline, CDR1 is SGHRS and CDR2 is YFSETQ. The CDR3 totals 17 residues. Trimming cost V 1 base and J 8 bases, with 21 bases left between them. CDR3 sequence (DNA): TGCGCCAGCAGCTTGCTAGCGTCTCCTGAACTGGGAGGGGAGCTGTTTTTT. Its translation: CASSLLASPELGGELFF.

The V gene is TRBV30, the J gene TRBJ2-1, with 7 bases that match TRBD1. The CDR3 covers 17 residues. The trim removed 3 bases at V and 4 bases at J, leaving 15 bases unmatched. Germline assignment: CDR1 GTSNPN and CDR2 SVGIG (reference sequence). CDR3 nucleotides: TGTGCCTGGAGGGATATCTCCGGGACAGTTCGATACAATGAGCAGTTCTTC. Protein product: CAWRDISGTVRYNEQFF.